The 10 T cell receptor beta chains listed next were all sequenced from one sample in a study of T cell clones after liver transplantation. Sequencing was performed with immunoSEQ multiplex PCR; in TCRdb, only in-frame clones are kept and a portion is missing. The sample contains around 120,000 clones, 90% of which appear only once. This sample comprised CD4+ T cells from blood, obtained 12 months after liver transplant. Receptors were obtained from a human patient who received a liver transplant. The graft donor may be the source of some T cells.

This chain links TRBV11-1 with TRBJ1-1; maybe TRBD1 (5 bases). CDR1 is SGHAT and CDR2 is FQDESV in the germline V gene (reference sequence). Deletions cut 4 bases from V and 1 base from J, with 16 bases between. This CDR3 region has 16 residues. As DNA, the CDR3 is TGTGCCAGCAGCTCCCGGGGACTCGGACGGAACACTGAAGCTTTCTTT. Residues: CASSSRGLGRNTEAFF. Combining the CDR3 with reference TRBV11-1 and TRBJ1-1 gives the whole variable domain EAEVAQSPRYKITEKSQAVAFWCDPISGHATLYWYRQILGQGPELLVQFQDESVVDDSQLPKDRFSAERLKGVDSTLKIQPAELGDSAMYLCASSSRGLGRNTEAFFGQGTRLTVV.

The chain is built from TRBV18 and TRBJ2-2; 7 positions match TRBD1. This CDR3 is 17 amino acids long. V lost 5 bases, J lost 2 bases, and 11 bases stayed unmatched. Germline values: CDR1 KGHSH, CDR2 LQKENI. The CDR3 DNA follows: TGTGCCAGCTCAATCGTAGGGACAGCCATTAACACCGGGGAGCTGTTTTTT. This gives the protein CASSIVGTAINTGELFF.

The chain is built from TRBV6-1 and TRBJ1-2, with 8 bases matching TRBD1. V lost 7 bases and J lost 4; bases outside the gene matches: 8. The germline CDR1 and CDR2 sequences are MNHNS and SASEGT. The CDR3 covers 14 residues. The CDR3 sequence is CASIATGGIYGYTF. The CDR3, as DNA: TGTGCCAGCATCGCCACAGGGGGAATCTATGGCTACACCTTC.

The CDR3 DNA follows: TGCAGTGCTAGAGAGACTGAAGCTTTCTTT. Translated: CSARETEAFF. The chain carries TRBV20-1 and TRBJ1-1; D not certain. V lost 0 bases to trimming and J lost 5 bases, with 1 base between them. The V gene's germline CDR1 is DFQATT and CDR2 SNEGSKA (reference sequence). There are 10 residues in the CDR3.

The rearrangement uses TRBV2 and TRBJ2-1; no clear D. There are 14 residues in the CDR3. V lost 4 bases and J 9 bases, leaving 16 bases between the germline ends. From germline, CDR1 is SNHLY and CDR2 FYNNEI. The CDR3 DNA follows: TGTGCCAGCAGTGGGGTCTTGGGTCTAGGTGAGCAGTTCTTC. Translating it yields CASSGVLGLGEQFF.

The chain links TRBV7-2 to TRBJ1-1, with 7 bases that match TRBD1. Unmatched junction bases numbered 10, after V lost 5 bases and J lost 4 bases. The CDR3 is 15 residues long. Germline CDR1 and CDR2: SGHTA and FQGNSA. The DNA for the CDR3 is TGTGCCAGCAGCCCTAGGTGGACAGGAGGCACTGAAGCTTTCTTT. Translation gives CASSPRWTGGTEAFF.

In this sample, this clone turned up once. The gene calls are TRBV28 and TRBJ2-3, with D perhaps matching TRBD1 (6 bases). From germline, CDR1 is MDHEN and CDR2 SYDVKM. V lost 5 bases and J 0 bases, leaving 15 bases between the germline ends. This CDR3 contains 16 residues. This chain's CDR3 is CASSRRGTPSTDTQYF. CDR3 nucleotides: TGTGCCAGCAGTCGTAGGGGGACCCCTAGCACAGATACGCAGTATTTT. The full variable domain, rest sourced from reference TRBV28 and TRBJ2-3, is DVKVTQSSRYLVKRTGEKVFLECVQDMDHENMFWYRQDPGLGLRLIYFSYDVKMKEKGDIPEGYSVSREKKERFSLILESASTNQTSMYLCASSRRGTPSTDTQYFGPGTRLTVL.

This chain connects TRBV5-1 to TRBJ1-1; D unclear. The CDR3 contains 13 residues. Germline loops: CDR1 SGHRS, CDR2 YFSETQ. V was pared by 0 bases and J by 0 bases, with 3 bases between. The CDR3 protein is CASSLAVNTEAFF. The DNA of the CDR3 is TGCGCCAGCAGCTTGGCGGTGAACACTGAAGCTTTCTTT. The whole variable domain, remainder taken from reference TRBV5-1 and TRBJ1-1, is KAGVTQTPRYLIKTRGQQVTLSCSPISGHRSVSWYQQTPGQGLQFLFEYFSETQRNKGNFPGRFSGRQFSNSRSEMNVSTLELGDSALYLCASSLAVNTEAFFGQGTRLTVV.

CDR3 sequence reads: CAWSRDRGDSPLHF. For the CDR3, the DNA is TGTGCCTGGAGTAGGGACAGGGGAGATTCACCCCTCCACTTT. V and J are TRBV30 and TRBJ1-6, with TRBD1 matching 10 bases. The V segment lost 2 bases and the J segment 8 bases; nucleotides outside the gene matches: 3. The CDR3 covers 14 residues. Germline CDR1 and CDR2: GTSNPN and SVGIG (reference sequence).

This chain links TRBV5-1 with TRBJ2-2, with 7 bases that match TRBD2. V gave up 0 bases and J gave up 0 bases; unmatched junction bases: 2. Looked up from germline, CDR1 is SGHRS and CDR2 is YFSETQ. This CDR3 comprises 16 residues. The CDR3: CASSLASGSNTGELFF. CDR3 DNA: TGCGCCAGCAGCTTGGCTAGCGGTTCGAACACCGGGGAGCTGTTTTTT.